A single TCR beta chain is shown here with its context. The repertoire was sequenced with immunoSEQ multiplex PCR; TCRdb's copy has only in-frame clones and lacks some. The sample holds roughly 100,000 clones, 81% seen once. The sample comes from a study of blood T cell repertoires in COVID-19. The CDR3 contains 19 residues. V was cut by 6 bases and J by 0 bases, with 24 bases left in between. CDR1 is SGHRS, CDR2 YFSETQ, per germline. The rearrangement uses TRBV5-1 and TRBJ2-2; tentative D call: TRBD2 (6 bases). The clonotype originates from a man aged 80 or over with acute or convalescent COVID-19. Material for sequencing was peripheral blood. Here the CDR3 reads CASTLRRPGTGPNTGELFF. In DNA form, the CDR3 reads TGCGCCAGCACCCTTCGGCGTCCCGGGACTGGACCGAACACCGGGGAGCTGTTTTTT.